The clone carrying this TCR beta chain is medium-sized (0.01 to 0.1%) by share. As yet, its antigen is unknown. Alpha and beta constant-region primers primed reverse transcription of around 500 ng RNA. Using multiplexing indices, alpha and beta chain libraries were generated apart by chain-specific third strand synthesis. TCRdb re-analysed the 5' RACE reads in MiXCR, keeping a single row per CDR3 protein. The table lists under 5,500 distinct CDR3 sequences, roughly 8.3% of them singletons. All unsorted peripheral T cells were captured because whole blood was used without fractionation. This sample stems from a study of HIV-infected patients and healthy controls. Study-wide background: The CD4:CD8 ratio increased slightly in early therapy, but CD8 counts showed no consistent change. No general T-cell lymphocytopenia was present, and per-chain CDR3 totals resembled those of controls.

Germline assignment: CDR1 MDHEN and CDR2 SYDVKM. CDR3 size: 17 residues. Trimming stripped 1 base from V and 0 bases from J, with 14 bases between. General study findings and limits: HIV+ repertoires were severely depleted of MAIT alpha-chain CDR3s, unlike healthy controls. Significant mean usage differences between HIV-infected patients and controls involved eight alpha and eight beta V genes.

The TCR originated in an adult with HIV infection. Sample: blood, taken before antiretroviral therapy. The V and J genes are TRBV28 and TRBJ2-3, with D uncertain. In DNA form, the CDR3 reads TGTGCCAGCAGTTTATCCAACGTCTCCCCTAGCACAGATACGCAGTATTTT. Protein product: CASSLSNVSPSTDTQYF.